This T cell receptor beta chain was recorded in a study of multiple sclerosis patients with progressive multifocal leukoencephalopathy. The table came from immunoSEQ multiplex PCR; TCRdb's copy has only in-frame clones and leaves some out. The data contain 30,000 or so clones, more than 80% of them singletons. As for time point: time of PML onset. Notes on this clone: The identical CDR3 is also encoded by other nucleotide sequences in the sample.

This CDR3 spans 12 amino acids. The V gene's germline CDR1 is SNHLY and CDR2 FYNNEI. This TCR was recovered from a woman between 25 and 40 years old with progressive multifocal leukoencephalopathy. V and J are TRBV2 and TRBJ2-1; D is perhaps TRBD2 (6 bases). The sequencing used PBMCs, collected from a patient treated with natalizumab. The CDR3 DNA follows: TGTGCTAGCGGAGGGGAGTGGAATGAGCAGTTCTTC. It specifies CASGGEWNEQFF.